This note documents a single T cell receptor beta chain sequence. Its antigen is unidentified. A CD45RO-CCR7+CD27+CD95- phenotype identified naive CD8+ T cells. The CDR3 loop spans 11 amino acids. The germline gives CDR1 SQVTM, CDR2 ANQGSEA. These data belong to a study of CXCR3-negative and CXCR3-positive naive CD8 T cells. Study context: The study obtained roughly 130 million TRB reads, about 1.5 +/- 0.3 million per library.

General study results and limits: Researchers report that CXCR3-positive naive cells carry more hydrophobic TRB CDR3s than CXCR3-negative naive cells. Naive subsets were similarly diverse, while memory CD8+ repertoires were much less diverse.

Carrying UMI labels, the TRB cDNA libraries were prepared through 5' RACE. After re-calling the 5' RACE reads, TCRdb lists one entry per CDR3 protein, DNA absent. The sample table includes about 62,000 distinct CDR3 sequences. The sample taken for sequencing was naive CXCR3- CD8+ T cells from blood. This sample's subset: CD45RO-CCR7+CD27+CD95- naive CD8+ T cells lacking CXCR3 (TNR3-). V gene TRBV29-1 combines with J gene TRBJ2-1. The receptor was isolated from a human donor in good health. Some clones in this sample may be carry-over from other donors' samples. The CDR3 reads CSVPLINEQFF.